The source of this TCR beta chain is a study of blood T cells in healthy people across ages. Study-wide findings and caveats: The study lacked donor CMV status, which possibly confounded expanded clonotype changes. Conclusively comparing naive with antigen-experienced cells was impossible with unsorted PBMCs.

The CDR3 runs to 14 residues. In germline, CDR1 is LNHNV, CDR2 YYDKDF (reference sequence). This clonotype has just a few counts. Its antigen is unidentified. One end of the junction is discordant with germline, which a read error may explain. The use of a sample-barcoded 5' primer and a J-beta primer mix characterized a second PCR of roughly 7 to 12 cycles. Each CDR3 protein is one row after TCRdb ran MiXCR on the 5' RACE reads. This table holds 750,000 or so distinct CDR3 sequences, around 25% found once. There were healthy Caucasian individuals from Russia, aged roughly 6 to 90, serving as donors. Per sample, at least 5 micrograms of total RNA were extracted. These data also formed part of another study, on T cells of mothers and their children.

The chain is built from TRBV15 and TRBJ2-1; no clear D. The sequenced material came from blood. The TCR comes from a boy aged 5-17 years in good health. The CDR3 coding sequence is TGCGCCACCAGCAGAGATCCCGAGGCAAATGAGCAGTTCTTC. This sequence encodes CATSRDPEANEQFF.